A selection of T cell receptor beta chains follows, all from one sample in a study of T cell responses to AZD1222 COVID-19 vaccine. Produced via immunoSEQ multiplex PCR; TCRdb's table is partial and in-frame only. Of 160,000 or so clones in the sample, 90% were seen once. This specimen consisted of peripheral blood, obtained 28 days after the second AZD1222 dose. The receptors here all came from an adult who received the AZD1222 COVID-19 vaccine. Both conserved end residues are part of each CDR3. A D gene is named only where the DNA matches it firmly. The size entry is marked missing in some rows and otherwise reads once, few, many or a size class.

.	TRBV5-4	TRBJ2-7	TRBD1	TGTGCCAGCAGCTTGGTTTTCGGACAGGGGATGCGCGAGCAGTACTTC	CASSLVFGQGMREQYF
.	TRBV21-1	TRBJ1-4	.	TGTGCCACCGACAGGGTTAGAAATGAAAAACTGTTTTTT	CATDRVRNEKLFF
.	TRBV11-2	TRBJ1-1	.	TGTGCCAGCAGCACCTACTTTAGGAGGAGGGGGGCGAACACTGAAGCTTTCTTT	CASSTYFRRRGANTEAFF
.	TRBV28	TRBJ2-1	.	TGTGCCAGCAGCCCAGGCCCCCGGGAGCAGTTCTTC	CASSPGPREQFF
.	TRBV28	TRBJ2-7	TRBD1	TGTGCCAGCAGGACTGCGGGGACAGGCTCCGAGCAGTACTTC	CASRTAGTGSEQYF
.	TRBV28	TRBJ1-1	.	TGTGCCAGCAGTTTAAGTGGAGACTGGAACACTGAAGCTTTCTTT	CASSLSGDWNTEAFF
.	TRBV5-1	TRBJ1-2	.	TGCGCCAGCAGCTGGGATAAGGGTGGCTACACCTTC	CASSWDKGGYTF
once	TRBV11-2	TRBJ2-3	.	TGTGCCAGCAGCTCAGTTGATACGCAGTATTTT	CASSSVDTQYF
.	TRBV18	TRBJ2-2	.	TGTGCCAGCTCACCTAACACCGGGGAGCTGTTTTTT	CASSPNTGELFF
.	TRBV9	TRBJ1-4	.	TGTGCCAGCAGCGTAGACCCTGTGGGGGGCGATGAAAAACTGTTTTTT	CASSVDPVGGDEKLFF
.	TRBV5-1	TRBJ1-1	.	TGCGCCAGCACCGTGGGAGGCGGGTACACTGAAGCTTTCTTT	CASTVGGGYTEAFF